This T cell receptor (beta chain) emerged from a study of blood T cell repertoires in COVID-19. Study details: T cells, B-cell-depleted T cells, or PBMCs supplied cDNA or gDNA.

Sequencing used immunoSEQ multiplex PCR; TCRdb keeps in-frame clones, though not all of them. In the table there are about 65,000 clones, approximately 93% of which are singletons. From germline, CDR1 is LNHDA and CDR2 SQIVND (reference sequence). The ends lost 4 bases at V and 0 bases at J; junction bases unmatched: 12. The CDR3 totals 18 residues. The sequenced sample was peripheral blood. The chain recombines TRBV19 with TRBJ2-4; 7 nucleotides agree with TRBD2. The receptor's source is a man in his 70s with active COVID-19. The CDR3 DNA reads as TGTGCCAGTAGTAGGGACCGCGCGGGGGTCGGAGCCAAAAACATTCAGTACTTC. This encodes CASSRDRAGVGAKNIQYF.